The following is a TCR beta chain sequence with its context. V lost 2 bases and J lost 2; bases outside the gene matches: 8. The CDR3 covers 17 residues. In germline, CDR1 is LGHNA, CDR2 YSLEER. TCRdb keeps only in-frame clones here, not all; method: immunoSEQ multiplex PCR. Here the sample spans fewer than 70,000 clones, around 92% being singletons. This sample was taken from a study of T cell changes during pregnancy in multiple sclerosis. This sequence was found in a female donor in good health, enrolled as a control in a pregnancy study. This sequence joins TRBV4-3 and TRBJ1-2, with 10 bases lining up with TRBD1. Here the sequenced sample was peripheral blood, taken in the second trimester of pregnancy. CDR3 sequence reads: CASSQLDRGRGNYGYTF. The CDR3 DNA reads as TGCGCCAGCAGCCAACTAGACAGGGGGCGGGGAAACTATGGCTACACCTTC.